This T cell receptor beta chain was identified during a study of shared clonotypes between healthy human individuals. Looking at the study overall: Three plates each covered CD4 naive and memory; CD8 naive two, CD8 memory one.

The V and J ends lost 8 bases and 8 bases, in that order; junction bases with no gene match: 4. The CDR3 is made up of 12 amino acids. CDR1 is SGHDT and CDR2 is YYEEEE in the germline V gene. The test was conducted at deep level. Sequencing was performed with immunoSEQ multiplex PCR; in TCRdb, only in-frame clones are kept and a portion is missing. The sample shows just over 2,000,000 clones, 85% to 95% of them seen only once. The chain couples TRBV5-6 to TRBJ2-3; TRBD2 matches at 11 bases. The sequencing sample was made of naive CD4+ T cells sorted from blood. The subset is: CD45RA+ positively selected. The receptor comes from a man aged 18 to 30 in good health. CDR3 amino acids: CASSGGAATQYF. The CDR3 DNA reads as TGTGCCAGTAGCGGGGGGGCCGCTACGCAGTATTTT.